This T cell receptor (beta chain) comes out of a study of identical twins (dated by TCRdb to 2015 to 2016). Regarding the study in general: To test whether fetal clonotypes persist, this study deep-sequenced TCR alpha and beta repertoires from monozygotic twins, from unrelated adults of various ages, and from cord blood. To rule out contamination, the twin experiments were replicated at different times with different library preparation protocols. The full study reports these points: The excess sharing between twins in beta out-of-frame sequences was weaker because fewer shared sequences reduced the signal-to-noise ratio. Abundant cord blood beta clonotypes carried fewer insertions; young adult naive repertoires showed a weaker similar trend, while memory repertoires showed none. Invariant T cells such as MAIT and iNKT could partly confound zero-insertion analyses, although diverse VJ usage argued against such confounding for most clonotypes. In monozygotic twins, out-of-frame TCR alpha sharing was systematically underestimated by recombination models, although the models agreed with sharing between unrelated individuals. Compared with coincidental sharing between unrelated individuals, out-of-frame TCR alpha sequences shared between twins showed an excess of sequences with low generation probability. Because the same donors could not be followed over many years, conclusions were based on cross-sectional statistical analysis.

Trimmed from V: 0 bases; trimmed from J: 4 bases; junction bases lacking a gene match: 4. CDR1 and CDR2, looked up from the germline V gene (reference sequence), are SGHAT and FQDESV. The CDR3 holds 16 amino acids from the cysteine to the phenylalanine. The DNA shown is the 48-base CDR3, in frame from base 1. Note on this clonotype: Its recognized antigen is unknown. No base-level quality is on record; no much larger clone is a single base apart.

Every donor was a healthy Caucasian. The twin cohort consisted of three pairs of female monozygotic twins, all aged roughly 18 to 30 years. Positive isolation kits from Invitrogen were used to isolate CD4+ and CD8+ T cell populations. Library generation was performed with 5' RACE. Sequenced using an Illumina HiSeq 2000. Template switching added a universal primer binding site, and the final cDNA carried a unique molecular identifier that allowed TCR cDNA molecules to be counted accurately. First-strand cDNA for TCR alpha and beta chains was synthesized from specific primers in the conserved constant-segment region. To control for contamination, every cDNA library carried two barcodes: a SMART-Mk sample barcode plus Illumina barcodes. TruSeq adapter sequences along with Illumina sample barcodes were introduced in two successive PCR steps. The TCR alpha and beta cDNA libraries were sequenced on the Illumina HiSeq platform using custom primers. The authors' analysis ran thus. MiGEC was used to process raw reads and extract unique molecular identifiers, and MiXCR was used to find CDR3 positions. Recombination models were inferred per individual with the repgenHMM and IGoR tools using an EM algorithm. The analysis of shared clonotypes was done with the tcR package in R, with sharing normalized by the product of cloneset sizes. To study raw recombination free of thymic and clonal selection effects, out-of-frame nonproductive sequences were analyzed. TCRdb reran the public reads through fastp at Q25 and MiXCR, keeping productive beta chains. Identical CDR3 protein sequences are pooled into one entry, listed with their most common genes and DNA. TCRdb assigned the V and J calls; the authors' analysis was not used. In all, the sample holds about 300,000 distinct CDR3 sequences, and 12% of those were seen once. The leading ten clones occupy 6% to 9% of the sample.

These same data were also listed under a study on yellow fever vaccine responses in identical twins. The second investigation adds: The authors reported that the T cell response to vaccination in identical twins appeared partly convergent and partly personalized. In the study, vaccine-responding T cell clones were precisely tracked in identical twins.

The rearrangement combines TRBV11-1 with TRBJ2-3; TRBD2 aligns with 10 central bases. The receptor's source is a woman under 30 in good health. The source material was CD8+ T cells sorted from blood. The DNA sequence follows: TGTGCCAGCAGCTTAGCAGCGGGAGGGGGTGCAGATACGCAGTATTTT. The resulting protein is CASSLAAGGGADTQYF.